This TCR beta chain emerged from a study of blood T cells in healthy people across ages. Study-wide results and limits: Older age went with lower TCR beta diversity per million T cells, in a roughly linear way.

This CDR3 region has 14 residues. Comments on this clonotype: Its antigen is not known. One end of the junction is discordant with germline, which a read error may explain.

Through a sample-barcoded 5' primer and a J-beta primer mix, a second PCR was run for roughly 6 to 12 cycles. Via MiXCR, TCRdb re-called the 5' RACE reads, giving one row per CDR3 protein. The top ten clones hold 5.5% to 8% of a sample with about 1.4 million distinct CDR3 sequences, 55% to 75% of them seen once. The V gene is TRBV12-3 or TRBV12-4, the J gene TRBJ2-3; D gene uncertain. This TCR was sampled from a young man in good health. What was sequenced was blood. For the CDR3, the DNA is TGTACCAGCAGTCTTGGCCCGGGTAGGGATACGCAGTATTTT. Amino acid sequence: CTSSLGPGRDTQYF.